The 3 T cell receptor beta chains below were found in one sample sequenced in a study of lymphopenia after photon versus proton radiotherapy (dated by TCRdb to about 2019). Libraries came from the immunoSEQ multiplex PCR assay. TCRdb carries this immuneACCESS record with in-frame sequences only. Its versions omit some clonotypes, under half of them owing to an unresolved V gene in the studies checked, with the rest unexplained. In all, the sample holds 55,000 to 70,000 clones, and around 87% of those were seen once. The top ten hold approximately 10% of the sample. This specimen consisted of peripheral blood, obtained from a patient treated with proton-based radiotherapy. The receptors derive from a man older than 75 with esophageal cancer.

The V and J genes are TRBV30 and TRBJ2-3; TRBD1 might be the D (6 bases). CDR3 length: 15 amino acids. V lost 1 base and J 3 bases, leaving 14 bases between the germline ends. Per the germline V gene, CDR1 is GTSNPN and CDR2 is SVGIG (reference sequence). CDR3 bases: TGTGCCTGGAGTGCCAAACAGGGATTTACAGATACGCAGTATTTT. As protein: CAWSAKQGFTDTQYF. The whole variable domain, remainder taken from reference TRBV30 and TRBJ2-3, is SQTIHQWPATLVQPVGSPLSLECTVEGTSNPNLYWYRQAAGRGLQLLFYSVGIGQISSEVPQNLSASRPQDRQFILSSKKLLLSDSGFYLCAWSAKQGFTDTQYFGPGTRLTVL.

CDR3 residues: CASSQGHEVNTEAFF. The CDR3 DNA follows: TGTGCCAGCAGCCAGGGACACGAGGTGAACACTGAAGCTTTCTTT. This chain links TRBV5-4 with TRBJ1-1; tentative D call: TRBD1 (6 bases). CDR3 length: 15 amino acids. V shed 4 bases and J shed 0 bases, with 13 bases lying between them. Germline V gives CDR1 SGHNT, CDR2 YYREEE (reference sequence).

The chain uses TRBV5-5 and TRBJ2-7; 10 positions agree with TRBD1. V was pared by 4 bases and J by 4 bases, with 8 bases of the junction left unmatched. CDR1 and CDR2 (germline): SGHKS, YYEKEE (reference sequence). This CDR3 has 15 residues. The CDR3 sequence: CASSGLPGQGYEQYF. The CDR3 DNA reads TGTGCCAGCAGCGGACTCCCGGGACAGGGGTACGAGCAGTACTTC.